This entry lists 8 T cell receptor beta chains sequenced from one sample in a study of control samples from healthy donors and cancer patients. TCRdb's table, derived via immunoSEQ multiplex PCR, lists solely in-frame clones and lacks some. The repertoire holds about 160,000 clones, with roughly 93% as singletons. The sample consisted of blood. Source of these receptors: a woman aged 55 to 70 in good health.

CDR3 DNA: TGTGCCAGCAGTGAATGGGGAGGTAGGCTCGAAGCTCAGTACTTC. It encodes CASSEWGGRLEAQYF. This rearrangement joins TRBV2 to TRBJ2-4, with a weak D call TRBD2 (6 bases). V was shortened by 2 bases and J by 12 bases, with 20 bases between the two germline ends. Germline CDR1 is SNHLY and CDR2 is FYNNEI. The CDR3 has 15 amino acids.

Remarks on this clone: The identical CDR3 is also encoded by other nucleotide sequences in the sample. The chain has TRBV3-1 (or the pseudogene TRBV3-2) and TRBJ2-3, with 9 nucleotides matching TRBD2. Germline V gene lookup returns CDR1 LGHDT and CDR2 YNNKEL (reference sequence). Germline trimming cut 1 base from V and 3 bases from J; bases unmatched to any gene: 2. The CDR3 length is 15 residues. The CDR3 sequence is CASSQGLAGTDTQYF. For the CDR3, the DNA is TGTGCCAGCAGCCAAGGGCTAGCGGGGACAGATACGCAGTATTTT.

This chain links TRBV7-2 with TRBJ1-1; 7 nucleotides line up with TRBD1. In germline, CDR1 is SGHTA, CDR2 FQGNSA. The CDR3 has 16 amino acids. The V gene end was trimmed by 5 bases and the J gene end by 1 base; junction bases not matched to a gene: 10. The CDR3: CASSLEGGRGNTEAFF. CDR3 DNA: TGTGCCAGCAGCCTAGAAGGGGGCAGAGGGAACACTGAAGCTTTCTTT.

The chain recombines TRBV12-5 with TRBJ1-3; the D is unclear. The V gene lost 6 bases and the J gene lost 0 bases, with 9 bases spanning the gap. In germline, CDR1 is LGHNT, CDR2 FRNRAP. This CDR3 region has 14 residues. The CDR3 nucleotides are TGTGCTAGTGGCCCAGGCTCCTCTGGAAACACCATATATTTT. Translation: CASGPGSSGNTIYF.

The V gene is TRBV7-3, the J gene TRBJ1-1; 7 positions agree with TRBD1. From germline, CDR1 is SGHTA and CDR2 FQGTGA. J lost 3 bases, V lost 4 bases, and 2 bases had no gene match. This CDR3 has 13 amino acids. The CDR3 DNA sequence: TGTGCCAGCAGCTCGACAGGGTACACTGAAGCTTTCTTT. As protein: CASSSTGYTEAFF. Complete variable domain (other parts from reference TRBV7-3 and TRBJ1-1): GAGVSQTPSNKVTEKGKYVELRCDPISGHTALYWYRQSLGQGPEFLIYFQGTGAADDSGLPNDRFFAVRPEGSVSTLKIQRTERGDSAVYLCASSSTGYTEAFFGQGTRLTVV.

This rearrangement joins TRBV6-2 or TRBV6-3 to TRBJ1-2, with TRBD1 matching 7 bases. The CDR3 extends over 17 amino acids. Germline V CDR1 and CDR2: MNHEY, SVGEGT. The trim removed 0 bases at V and 1 base at J, leaving 8 bases unmatched. CDR3 coding DNA: TGTGCCAGCAGTTACTCTCCCGGGGACAGATATAACTATGGCTACACCTTC. Protein: CASSYSPGDRYNYGYTF.

V usage is TRBV7-7 and J usage is TRBJ2-3; D remains ambiguous. Trimming took off 2 bases at V and 1 base at J, with 7 bases between the two ends. The CDR3 extends over 14 amino acids. The germline V gene encodes CDR1 SSHAT and CDR2 FNYEAQ (reference sequence). CDR3 loop: CASSLSIGTDTQYF. CDR3 DNA sequence: TGTGCCAGCAGCTTAAGCATAGGCACAGATACGCAGTATTTT.

The rearrangement uses TRBV4-3 and TRBJ1-5, with D unclear. Trimming pared 0 bases from V and 1 base from J, leaving 10 bases between. The CDR3 loop spans 16 amino acids. Germline V gives CDR1 LGHNA, CDR2 YSLEER. The CDR3 loop reads CASSQDRAPSNQPQHF. The CDR3 DNA sequence: TGCGCCAGCAGCCAAGATCGGGCGCCCAGCAATCAGCCCCAGCATTTT.